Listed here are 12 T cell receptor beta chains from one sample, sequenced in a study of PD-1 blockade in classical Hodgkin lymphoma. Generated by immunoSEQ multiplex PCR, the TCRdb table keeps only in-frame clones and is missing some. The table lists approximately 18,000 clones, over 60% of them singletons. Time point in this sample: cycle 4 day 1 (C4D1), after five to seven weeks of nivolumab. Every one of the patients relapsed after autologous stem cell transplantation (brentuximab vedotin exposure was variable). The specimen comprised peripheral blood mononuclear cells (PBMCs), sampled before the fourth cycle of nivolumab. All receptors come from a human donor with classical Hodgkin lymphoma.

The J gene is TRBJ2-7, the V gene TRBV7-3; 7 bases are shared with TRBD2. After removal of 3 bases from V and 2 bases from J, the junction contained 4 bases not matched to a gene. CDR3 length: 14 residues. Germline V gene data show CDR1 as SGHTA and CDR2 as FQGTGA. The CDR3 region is CASSFGRGPYEQYF. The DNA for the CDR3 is TGTGCCAGCAGCTTTGGGAGGGGACCCTACGAGCAGTACTTC.

CDR3 coding DNA: TGTGCCTGGAGTGGACTAGCGGGGGGCCGCCTCAGCACAGATACGCAGTATTTT. Protein sequence: CAWSGLAGGRLSTDTQYF. The gene calls are TRBV30 and TRBJ2-3, with TRBD2 matching over 13 bases. The junction had 7 bases not matched to a gene; V was cut back by 1 base and J by 0 bases. Germline CDR1 reads GTSNPN; CDR2 reads SVGIG (reference sequence). The CDR3 has 18 amino acids.

This CDR3 reads CASSYSYYEGQKEAFF. CDR3 coding DNA: TGTGCCAGCAGTTACTCCTATTACGAAGGACAGAAAGAAGCTTTCTTT. The V and J genes are TRBV6-5 and TRBJ1-1; D may be TRBD1 (6 bases). The germline V and J ends were trimmed by 0 bases and 8 bases, with 19 bases remaining between them. This CDR3 comprises 16 residues. CDR1 MNHEY and CDR2 SVGAGI come from the germline V gene.

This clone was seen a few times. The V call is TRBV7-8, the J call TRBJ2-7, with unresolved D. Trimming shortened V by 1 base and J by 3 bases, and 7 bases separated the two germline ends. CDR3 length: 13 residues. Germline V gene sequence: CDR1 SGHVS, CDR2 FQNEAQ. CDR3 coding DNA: TGTGCCAGCAGCTTAGGACCCAGCTACGAGCAGTACTTC. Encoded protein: CASSLGPSYEQYF.

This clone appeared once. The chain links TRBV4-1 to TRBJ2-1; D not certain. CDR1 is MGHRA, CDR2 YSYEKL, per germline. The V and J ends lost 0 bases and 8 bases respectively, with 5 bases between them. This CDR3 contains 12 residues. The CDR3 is CASSQDRDEQFF. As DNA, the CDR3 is TGCGCCAGCAGCCAAGATAGAGATGAGCAGTTCTTC.

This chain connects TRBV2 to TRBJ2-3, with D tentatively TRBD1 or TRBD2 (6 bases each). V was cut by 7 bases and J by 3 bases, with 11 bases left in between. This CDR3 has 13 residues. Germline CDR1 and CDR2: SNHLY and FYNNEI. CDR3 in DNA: TGTGCCAGCACAGGGGAGGTAACAGATACGCAGTATTTT. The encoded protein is CASTGEVTDTQYF.

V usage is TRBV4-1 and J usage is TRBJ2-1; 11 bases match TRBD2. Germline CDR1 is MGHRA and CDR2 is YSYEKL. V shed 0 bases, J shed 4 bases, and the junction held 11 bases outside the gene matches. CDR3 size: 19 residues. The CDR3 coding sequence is TGCGCCAGCAGCCAAGACTGGACTAGCGGGTTACCCATGTACAATGAGCAGTTCTTC. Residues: CASSQDWTSGLPMYNEQFF.

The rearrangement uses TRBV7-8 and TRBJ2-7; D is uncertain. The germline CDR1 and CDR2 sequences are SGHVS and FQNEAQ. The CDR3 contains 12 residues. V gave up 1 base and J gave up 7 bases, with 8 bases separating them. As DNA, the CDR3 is TGTGCCAGCAGCTTAGGGACGGCGGAGCAGTACTTC. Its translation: CASSLGTAEQYF.

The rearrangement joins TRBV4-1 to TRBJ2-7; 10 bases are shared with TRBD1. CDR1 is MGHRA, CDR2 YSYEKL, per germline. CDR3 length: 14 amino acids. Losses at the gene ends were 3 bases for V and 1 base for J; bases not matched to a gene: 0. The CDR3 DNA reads TGCGCCAGCAGCCAGGGACAGGGGTCCTACGAGCAGTACTTC. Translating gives CASSQGQGSYEQYF.

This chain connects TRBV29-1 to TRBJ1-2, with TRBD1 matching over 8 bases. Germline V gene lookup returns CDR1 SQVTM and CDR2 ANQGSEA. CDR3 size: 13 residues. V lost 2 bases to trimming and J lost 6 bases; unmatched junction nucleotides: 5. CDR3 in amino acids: CSVENQGADGYTF. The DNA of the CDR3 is TGCAGCGTTGAAAACCAGGGGGCAGATGGCTACACCTTC.

In nucleotides, the CDR3 is TGCGCCAGCAGCTTTGGCAGGGAGGCCGGGGAGCTGTTTTTT. Its protein product is CASSFGREAGELFF. This chain joins TRBV5-1 and TRBJ2-2; D possibly corresponds to TRBD2 (6 bases). Looked up from germline, CDR1 is SGHRS and CDR2 is YFSETQ. V was trimmed by 2 bases and J by 6 bases, leaving 11 bases between them. This CDR3 comprises 14 residues.

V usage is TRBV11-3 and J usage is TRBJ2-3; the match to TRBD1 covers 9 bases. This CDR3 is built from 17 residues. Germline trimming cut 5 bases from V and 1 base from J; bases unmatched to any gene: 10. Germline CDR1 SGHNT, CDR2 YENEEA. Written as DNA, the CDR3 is TGTGCCAGCAGCCAATTGGGTGGACAGGGGCGCACAGATACGCAGTATTTT. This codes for CASSQLGGQGRTDTQYF.